This T cell receptor (beta chain) stems from a study of blood T cell repertoires in COVID-19. Looking at the study overall: Material from acute and convalescent COVID-19 was sourced from the United States, Italy and Spain.

One Seattle source followed patients from active infection through their disease course. In the original processing: Nucleated cell number was recorded as an estimate derived from reference gene primer amplification. Assay: immunoSEQ multiplex PCR; the TCRdb copy retains only in-frame clones and omits some. D and trimming come from the DNA, and the V and J calls and clone size come from that table. The sample includes 250,000 to 400,000 clones, more than 70% of them seen just once. In germline, CDR1 is MGHRA, CDR2 YSYEKL. The CDR3 is 15 amino acids. Trimming shortened V by 0 bases and J by 6 bases, and 11 bases separated the two germline ends.

This clonotype was obtained from a woman in her twenties or thirties with COVID-19, enrolled during active disease. This chain joins TRBV4-1 and TRBJ1-4, with D perhaps matching TRBD1 (5 bases). The specimen was peripheral blood. This chain's CDR3 is CASSQEEGMHEKLFF. CDR3 sequence (DNA): TGCGCCAGCAGCCAAGAGGAGGGGATGCATGAAAAACTGTTTTTT.